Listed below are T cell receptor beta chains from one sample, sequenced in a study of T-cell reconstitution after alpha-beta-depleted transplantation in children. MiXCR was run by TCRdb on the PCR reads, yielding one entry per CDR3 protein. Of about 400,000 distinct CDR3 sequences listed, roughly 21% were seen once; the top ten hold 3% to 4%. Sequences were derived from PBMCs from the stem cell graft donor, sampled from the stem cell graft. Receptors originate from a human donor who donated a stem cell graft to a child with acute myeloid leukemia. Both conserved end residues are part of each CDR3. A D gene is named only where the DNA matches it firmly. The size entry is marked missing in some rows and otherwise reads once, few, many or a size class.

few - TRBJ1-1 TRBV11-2 CASSLRSKGLTEAFF TGTGCCAGCAGCTTACGCTCAAAGGGACTCACTGAAGCTTTCTTT
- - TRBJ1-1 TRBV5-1 CASSLGQITEAFF TGCGCCAGCAGCCTCGGACAGATTACTGAAGCTTTCTTT
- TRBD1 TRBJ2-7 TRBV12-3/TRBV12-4 CASSPGQELYEQYF TGTGCCAGCAGTCCGGGACAGGAGTTATACGAGCAGTACTTC
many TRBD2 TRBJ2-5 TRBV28 CASSSGKLAGQETQYF TGTGCCAGCAGTTCCGGCAAACTAGCGGGGCAAGAGACCCAGTACTTC
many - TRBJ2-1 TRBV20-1 CSAPLPAGNEQFF TGCAGTGCTCCCCTCCCGGCGGGCAATGAGCAGTTCTTC
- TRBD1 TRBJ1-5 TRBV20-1 CSATQQGAFNQPQHF TGCAGTGCTACTCAACAGGGGGCCTTCAATCAGCCCCAGCATTTT
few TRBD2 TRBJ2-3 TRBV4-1 CASSQGLAGGTDTQYF TGCGCCAGCAGCCAGGGACTAGCGGGAGGCACAGATACGCAGTATTTT
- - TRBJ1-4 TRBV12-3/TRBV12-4 CASSFGVGTNEKLFF TGTGCCAGCAGCTTCGGGGTTGGAACTAATGAAAAACTGTTTTTT
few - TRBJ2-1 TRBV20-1 CSASLPLNEQFF TGCAGTGCTAGCCTGCCGTTGAATGAGCAGTTCTTC
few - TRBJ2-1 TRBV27 CASSLSDNNEQFF TGTGCCAGCAGTTTATCGGACAACAATGAGCAGTTCTTC
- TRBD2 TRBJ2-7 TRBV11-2 CASSLTLGLAGSEQYF TGTGCCAGCAGCTTAACTCTAGGGCTAGCGGGAAGCGAGCAGTACTTC
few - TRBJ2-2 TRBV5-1 CASSYTLGGPNTGELFF TGCGCCAGCAGCTACACTTTGGGCGGACCTAACACCGGGGAGCTGTTTTTT
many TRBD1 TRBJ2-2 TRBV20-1 CSATRQGSGTGELFF TGCAGTGCTACTCGACAGGGGTCGGGAACCGGGGAGCTGTTTTTT
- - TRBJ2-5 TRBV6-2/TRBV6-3 CASSYSEAGQETQYF TGTGCCAGCAGTTACTCTGAGGCAGGCCAAGAGACCCAGTACTTC
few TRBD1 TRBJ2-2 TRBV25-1 CASSAGQSAGELFF TGTGCCAGCAGTGCGGGACAGAGTGCCGGGGAGCTGTTTTTT
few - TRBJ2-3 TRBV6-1 CASRGRAPHKDTQYF TGTGCCAGCAGGGGCCGGGCCCCACACAAAGATACGCAGTATTTT
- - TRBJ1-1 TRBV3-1 CASSHAGVVEAFF TGTGCCAGCAGCCACGCAGGGGTTGTTGAAGCTTTCTTT
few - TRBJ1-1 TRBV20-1 CSARDRNTIGTEAFF TGCAGTGCTAGAGATCGGAACACCATTGGCACTGAAGCTTTCTTT
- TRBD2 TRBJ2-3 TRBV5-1 CASSPGLADTQYF TGCGCCAGCAGCCCCGGACTAGCGGATACGCAGTATTTT
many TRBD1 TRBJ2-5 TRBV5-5 CASTRDSQETQYF TGTGCCAGCACCCGGGACAGCCAAGAGACCCAGTACTTC
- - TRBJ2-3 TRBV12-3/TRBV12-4 CASSFDSDTQYF TGTGCCAGCAGTTTTGACTCAGATACGCAGTATTTT
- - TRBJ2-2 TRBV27 CASSQWVDGELFF TGTGCCAGCAGTCAATGGGTGGACGGGGAGCTGTTTTTT
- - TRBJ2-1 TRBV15 CATSQARNEQFF TGTGCCACCAGCCAAGCCCGGAATGAGCAGTTCTTC